The 20 T cell receptor beta chains below all came from one sample that was sequenced in a study of beta chain features in type 1 diabetes. All of the isolated RNA was reverse transcribed, so expressed TCRB transcripts were sequenced. The table came from immunoSEQ multiplex PCR; TCRdb's copy has only in-frame clones and leaves some out. The sample contains 200,000 to 250,000 clones, about 9.3% of which appear only once. The sample comprised naive CD4+ T cells from blood. The source of these receptors is a woman aged 18-30 years in good health.

This clone has more than one count but fewer than ten. V usage is TRBV7-7 and J usage is TRBJ2-5, with 10 bases fitting TRBD2. The CDR3 has 16 amino acids. CDR1 SSHAT and CDR2 FNYEAQ come from the germline V gene (reference sequence). V lost 1 base, J lost 2 bases, and 4 bases stayed unmatched. CDR3 bases: TGTGCCAGCAGCTTAGGGCTAGCGGGAGTTCAAGAGACCCAGTACTTC. Encoded protein: CASSLGLAGVQETQYF.

This chain joins TRBV9 and TRBJ2-7, with 8 bases matching TRBD2. With V trimmed by 0 bases and J by 7 bases, 3 bases remained unmatched. The CDR3 has 13 residues. Germline lookup yields CDR1 SGDLS and CDR2 YYNGEE. The DNA for the CDR3 is TGTGCCAGCAGCGTAGTTCCGGGAGGGGAGCAGTACTTC. The encoded protein is CASSVVPGGEQYF.

The V and J genes are TRBV29-1 and TRBJ1-1; no clear D gene. V lost 5 bases, J lost 5 bases, and 18 bases lay in between. Germline V gives CDR1 SQVTM, CDR2 ANQGSEA. The CDR3 runs 14 residues. This chain's CDR3 is CSVRNGGLVTEAFF. CDR3 nucleotide sequence: TGCAGCGTTCGGAACGGAGGGTTAGTGACTGAAGCTTTCTTT.

This clone was detected only once. This sequence joins TRBV27 and TRBJ2-7; 10 positions agree with TRBD2. Germline V gene lookup returns CDR1 MNHEY and CDR2 SMNVEV (reference sequence). The J segment lost 0 bases and the V segment lost 5 bases, leaving 4 bases of the junction unmatched. The CDR3 runs to 15 residues. The CDR3 DNA reads as TGTGCCAGCAGTGCGGGACTAGCGAACTCCTACGAGCAGTACTTC. Amino acid sequence: CASSAGLANSYEQYF.

This chain joins TRBV5-1 and TRBJ1-4; TRBD1 matches 7 bases. Germline CDR1 and CDR2: SGHRS and YFSETQ. The J segment lost 2 bases and the V segment lost 0 bases, leaving 4 bases of the junction unmatched. This CDR3 is built from 16 residues. The CDR3 DNA reads as TGCGCCAGCAGCTTGGCCCTAGGGGGCACTAATGAAAAACTGTTTTTT. It specifies CASSLALGGTNEKLFF.

This clone turned up a few times. V and J are TRBV5-6 and TRBJ2-7; a possible D gene is TRBD1 (5 bases). This CDR3 is built from 14 residues. Germline V gene lookup returns CDR1 SGHDT and CDR2 YYEEEE. V lost 4 bases and J 3 bases, leaving 14 bases between the germline ends. CDR3 in amino acids: CASSRALRDYEQYF. CDR3 coding DNA: TGTGCCAGCAGCCGTGCCCTCAGGGACTACGAGCAGTACTTC.

This clone occurred many times. The CDR3 region is CAWSLAGAQETQYF. CDR3 sequence (DNA): TGTGCCTGGAGTCTAGCGGGGGCCCAAGAGACCCAGTACTTC. The rearrangement joins TRBV30 to TRBJ2-5; 10 positions match TRBD2. The junction had 1 base not matched to a gene; V was cut back by 2 bases and J by 1 base. Germline CDR1 and CDR2: GTSNPN and SVGIG (reference sequence). CDR3 length: 14 amino acids.

This clone was seen a single time. V is TRBV6-5 and J is TRBJ2-7, with 9 bases fitting TRBD2. The CDR3 sequence is 15 residues long. V dropped 7 bases and J dropped 3; count of bases not matched to a gene: 10. Germline V gene lookup returns CDR1 MNHEY and CDR2 SVGAGI. Here the CDR3 reads CASTPGLAGVYEQYF. CDR3 coding DNA: TGTGCCAGCACCCCCGGGTTAGCGGGAGTCTACGAGCAGTACTTC.

This clone was recorded a few times. This sequence joins TRBV11-2 and TRBJ1-1; possible D gene TRBD1, 5 bases. V was cut by 6 bases and J by 4 bases, with 12 bases left in between. Germline V CDR1 and CDR2: SGHAT, FQNNGV. The CDR3 is 13 amino acids. This CDR3 reads CASSSQGPTEAFF. In DNA, the CDR3 is TGTGCCAGCAGTTCGCAGGGTCCCACTGAAGCTTTCTTT. The entire variable domain, with the rest obtained from reference TRBV11-2 and TRBJ1-1, is as follows: EAGVAQSPRYKIIEKRQSVAFWCNPISGHATLYWYQQILGQGPKLLIQFQNNGVVDDSQLPKDRFSAERLKGVDSTLKIQPAKLEDSAVYLCASSSQGPTEAFFGQGTRLTVV.

The chain is built from TRBV6-5 and TRBJ2-1; perhaps TRBD2 as D (5 bases). V lost 8 bases and J lost 9, with 20 bases in between. Germline CDR1 MNHEY, CDR2 SVGAGI. This CDR3 is built from 14 residues. The CDR3 spells CASAYGLEGFEQFF. CDR3 DNA sequence: TGTGCCAGCGCTTATGGATTAGAGGGATTTGAGCAGTTCTTC.

The chain joins TRBV11-3 to TRBJ2-3; a possible D gene is TRBD2 (6 bases). This CDR3 has 15 amino acids. V lost 5 bases, J lost 0 bases, and 12 bases lay in between. Germline CDR1 SGHNT, CDR2 YENEEA. The CDR3 coding sequence is TGTGCCAGCAGCAAAGCCGGGACTAGCACAGATACGCAGTATTTT. Its translation is CASSKAGTSTDTQYF.

This chain joins TRBV7-2 and TRBJ2-4, with TRBD1 as a possible D gene (5 bases). V was pared by 5 bases and J by 0 bases, with 14 bases between. Germline values: CDR1 SGHTA, CDR2 FQGNSA. The CDR3 length is 16 residues. CDR3 loop: CASSRDRLLAKNIQYF. The CDR3 bases are TGTGCCAGCAGCCGAGACAGATTGCTAGCCAAAAACATTCAGTACTTC.

In its sample, this clone was seen a few times. This chain connects TRBV6-4 to TRBJ2-1; 9 bases agree with TRBD2. V dropped 0 bases and J dropped 8; count of bases not matched to a gene: 17. This CDR3 comprises 19 residues. Germline values: CDR1 MRHNA, CDR2 SNTAGT. The chain's CDR3 is CASSDSPLAGTPTSDEQFF. The CDR3, as DNA: TGTGCCAGCAGTGACTCCCCCCTAGCGGGAACCCCCACGAGCGATGAGCAGTTCTTC.

The chain combines TRBV18 with TRBJ2-4; possible D gene TRBD1, 7 bases. The CDR3 has 16 residues. Germline CDR1 and CDR2: KGHSH and LQKENI. V lost 3 bases, J lost 0 bases, and 12 bases lay in between. The CDR3 nucleotides read TGTGCCAGCTCACCGCGGGACAGAATAGCCAAAAACATTCAGTACTTC. The encoded protein is CASSPRDRIAKNIQYF.

V is TRBV5-4 and J is TRBJ2-7; 8 bases agree with TRBD2. Germline V gives CDR1 SGHNT, CDR2 YYREEE (reference sequence). Losses at the gene ends were 4 bases for V and 3 bases for J; bases not matched to a gene: 6. The CDR3 covers 14 residues. CDR3 region: CASSPGLGDYEQYF. The CDR3 DNA reads TGTGCCAGCAGCCCGGGACTAGGTGACTACGAGCAGTACTTC.

This clone has just a few counts. V and J are TRBV5-4 and TRBJ2-4, with TRBD2 identical over 13 bases. Germline assignment: CDR1 SGHNT and CDR2 YYREEE (reference sequence). CDR3 length equals 18 residues. With V trimmed by 4 bases and J by 0 bases, 7 bases remained unmatched. CDR3 loop: CASSHRTSGGLAKNIQYF. The CDR3 DNA sequence: TGTGCCAGCAGCCACCGGACTAGCGGGGGATTAGCCAAAAACATTCAGTACTTC.

The chain has TRBV9 and TRBJ2-2, with D possibly being TRBD2 (5 bases). Germline lookup yields CDR1 SGDLS and CDR2 YYNGEE. This CDR3 contains 17 residues. V shed 0 bases and J shed 0 bases, with 12 bases lying between them. The CDR3, as DNA: TGTGCCAGCAGCGTAGTTCCTCGGACTGCGAACACCGGGGAGCTGTTTTTT. Protein sequence: CASSVVPRTANTGELFF.

This clone was observed a few times. The chain has TRBV9 and TRBJ2-1, with TRBD1 identical over 9 bases. Trimming cost V 2 bases and J 5 bases; bases outside gene matches: 5. CDR1 SGDLS and CDR2 YYNGEE come from the germline V gene. This CDR3 spans 15 amino acids. The CDR3 DNA reads TGTGCCAGCAGCGTCGGGGGGACAGGGCACAATGAGCAGTTCTTC. Protein: CASSVGGTGHNEQFF.

This clone came up many times. The chain links TRBV23-1 to TRBJ2-1; the D gene is possibly TRBD1 (5 bases). TRBV23-1 is assigned to the ORF class and has an uncertain function. Trimming took 0 bases from V and 6 from J, leaving 9 bases between them. The CDR3 totals 14 residues. CDR3 DNA sequence: TGCGCCAGCAGTCAATCGAAGGGGATCAATGAGCAGTTCTTC. Amino acid sequence: CASSQSKGINEQFF.

The rearrangement links TRBV15 to TRBJ2-2; tentatively, D is TRBD2 (6 bases). Looked up from germline, CDR1 is LNHNV and CDR2 is YYDKDF (reference sequence). The CDR3 contains 13 residues. V dropped 1 base and J dropped 7 bases, with 7 bases sitting between them. The CDR3 region is CATSRVGGGELFF. The CDR3 DNA reads as TGTGCCACCAGCAGAGTGGGGGGCGGGGAGCTGTTTTTT. The variable domain in full, with the rest retrieved from reference TRBV15 and TRBJ2-2, is DAMVIQNPRYQVTQFGKPVTLSCSQTLNHNVMYWYQQKSSQAPKLLFHYYDKDFNNEADTPDNFQSRRPNTSFCFLDIRSPGLGDTAMYLCATSRVGGGELFFGEGSRLTVL.